The T cell receptor beta chain under discussion was sequenced for a study of blood T cells in healthy people across ages. Study-level results: The CMV status of each donor remained undetermined, and this could have confounded shifts in expanded clonotypes. The fall in TCR beta diversity per million T cells was roughly linear with age.

This clonotype was picked up one time. Its antigen is not known. Primers used in a second PCR of about 7 to 11 cycles were a sample-barcoded 5' primer and a J-beta primer mix. Each single sample gave us at least 2.5 million CDR3-containing paired-end reads. MiXCR, run by TCRdb on the 5' RACE reads, gives a single entry per CDR3 protein. The sample has over 1,500,000 distinct CDR3 sequences, approximately 39% seen once. V was pared by 2 bases and J by 2 bases, with 6 bases of the junction left unmatched. Per germline, CDR1 SGDLS and CDR2 YYNGEE. The CDR3 contains 15 residues. Sample: blood. This sequence joins TRBV9 and TRBJ2-7; TRBD2 matches 8 bases. The source is a human donor in good health. CDR3 coding DNA: TGTGCCAGCAGCGTCACTAGCGGAGGCCCCTACGAGCAGTACTTC. It yields the protein CASSVTSGGPYEQYF.